The rows below give T cell receptor beta chains drawn from one sample of a study of CD8 T cells in ankylosing spondylitis. TCRdb itself ran the 5' RACE reads through MiXCR, one entry per CDR3 protein. The table has 200,000 to 300,000 distinct CDR3 sequences, roughly a third seen once; the top ten hold around 4%. Sequenced material: blood, either unsorted or a sorted T cell fraction (not recorded which). These receptors came from a male donor with ankylosing spondylitis or in good health (not recorded which). Both conserved end residues are part of each CDR3. The order of the fields is clone size, D gene, V gene, J gene, CDR3 protein, CDR3 DNA. The D gene is left open where the match is weak. Clone sizes are given selectively: once, few, many, or a class where the clone is expanded.

few,.,TRBV7-9,TRBJ2-5,CASNNRVQETQYF,TGTGCCAGCAACAACAGAGTACAAGAGACCCAGTACTTC
few,TRBD1,TRBV25-1,TRBJ2-5,CASSGRDRVVETQYF,TGTGCCAGCAGTGGCCGGGACAGGGTAGTTGAGACCCAGTACTTC
.,.,TRBV20-1,TRBJ2-3,CSASARSTDTQYF,TGCAGTGCTAGTGCACGAAGCACAGATACGCAGTATTTT
once,TRBD1,TRBV3-1,TRBJ2-2,CASSQLRDRGPGELFF,TGTGCCAGCAGCCAACTCCGGGACAGGGGGCCCGGGGAGCTGTTTTTT
few,.,TRBV4-1,TRBJ2-2,CASSQGLVRGDGELFF,TGCGCCAGCAGCCAAGGATTGGTCAGGGGGGACGGGGAGCTGTTTTTT
few,.,TRBV29-1,TRBJ2-7,CSVEGLEGVSYEQYF,TGCAGCGTTGAAGGGTTGGAGGGGGTCTCCTACGAGCAGTACTTC
few,.,TRBV12-3/TRBV12-4,TRBJ2-3,CASRESGEEDTQYF,TGTGCCAGCAGAGAATCCGGGGAGGAAGATACGCAGTATTTT
.,TRBD2,TRBV5-1,TRBJ2-1,CASSLVPSGGAGEQFF,TGCGCCAGCAGCTTGGTCCCTAGCGGGGGGGCAGGGGAGCAGTTCTTC
few,.,TRBV4-2,TRBJ1-2,CASSQGGNDRVNYGYTF,TGTGCCAGCAGCCAAGGTGGGAACGACCGAGTTAACTATGGCTACACCTTC
few,.,TRBV2,TRBJ1-5,CASRQNQPQHF,TGTGCCAGCAGGCAGAATCAGCCCCAGCATTTT
few,TRBD1,TRBV6-1,TRBJ1-6,CASSEGTGGGWGIRSPLHF,TGTGCCAGCAGTGAAGGGACAGGGGGCGGATGGGGAATTCGGTCACCCCTCCACTTT
few,.,TRBV20-1,TRBJ1-3,CSATPGRRNTIYF,TGCAGTGCCACGCCGGGGAGGCGAAACACCATATATTTT
few,.,TRBV20-1,TRBJ2-1,CSARDQTPTRYNEQFF,TGCAGTGCTAGAGATCAGACCCCTACCAGATACAATGAGCAGTTCTTC
few,TRBD1,TRBV6-2/TRBV6-3,TRBJ2-3,CASRPGQGLMDTQYF,TGTGCCAGCAGACCGGGACAGGGTTTGATGGATACGCAGTATTTT
.,.,TRBV4-1,TRBJ2-7,CASSQEGRSSYEQYF,TGCGCCAGCAGCCAAGAAGGCCGCTCCTCCTACGAGCAGTACTTC
.,.,TRBV7-8,TRBJ2-7,CASSLEDRYEQYF,TGTGCCAGCAGCTTAGAGGACAGATACGAGCAGTACTTC